These 26 T cell receptor beta chains came from one sample sequenced in a study of CD8 T cells in Susac syndrome. The RNA, 0.5 to 1 ug, was put through reverse transcription using random hexamers. Via MiXCR, TCRdb re-called the immunoSEQ multiplex PCR reads, giving one row per CDR3 protein. In the table there are 150,000 to 160,000 distinct CDR3 sequences, roughly 94% of which are singletons. Sequencing input: CD8+ T cells from PBMCs. All receptors derive from a human donor with multiple sclerosis.

This chain's CDR3 is CASSGIRYEQYF. Here the CDR3 DNA reads TGCGCCAGCAGCGGAATCCGATACGAGCAGTACTTC. The chain employs TRBV5-1 and TRBJ2-7, with D uncertain. The CDR3 spans 12 residues. V was trimmed by 4 bases and J by 4 bases, leaving 9 bases between them. CDR1 is SGHRS and CDR2 is YFSETQ in the germline V gene.

The chain employs TRBV7-3 and TRBJ2-2; a weak D match, TRBD1 (5 bases). Germline V gene sequence: CDR1 SGHTA, CDR2 FQGTGA. The CDR3 has 15 amino acids. V was clipped by 1 base and J by 8 bases, with 14 bases between them. CDR3 nucleotides: TGTGCCAGCAGCTTAAGGACCCAGGGTACGGGGGAGCTGTTTTTT. This sequence encodes CASSLRTQGTGELFF.

The CDR3 nucleotides read TGCGCCAGCAGCCAACTGAGGAACACTGAAGCTTTCTTT. Amino acid sequence: CASSQLRNTEAFF. The chain recombines TRBV4-3 with TRBJ1-1; D ambiguous. The V and J ends lost 2 bases and 1 base respectively, with 5 bases between them. This CDR3 contains 13 residues. Germline lookup yields CDR1 LGHNA and CDR2 YSLEER.

The chain uses TRBV20-1 and TRBJ2-6; D gene uncertain. The germline V gene has CDR1 DFQATT and CDR2 SNEGSKA (reference sequence). The CDR3 runs 12 residues. The germline V and J ends were trimmed by 6 bases and 8 bases, with 11 bases remaining between them. CDR3 DNA sequence: TGCAGTGCCCCCCCAAGGTCCAACGTCCTGACTTTC. This encodes CSAPPRSNVLTF.

The chain uses TRBV9 and TRBJ2-3; 8 bases align to TRBD2. The trim removed 3 bases at V and 3 bases at J, leaving 3 bases unmatched. This CDR3 has 14 residues. Germline CDR1 SGDLS, CDR2 YYNGEE. CDR3 coding DNA: TGTGCCAGCAGCGCGGGGGGGAGTACAGATACGCAGTATTTT. It is translated as CASSAGGSTDTQYF.

The chain links TRBV9 to TRBJ2-5; tentative D call: TRBD1 (6 bases). Trimming took off 4 bases at V and 5 bases at J, with 15 bases between the two ends. The CDR3 has 14 amino acids. CDR1 and CDR2 from the germline V gene are SGDLS and YYNGEE. The CDR3 sequence: CASSPSGQGETQYF. The CDR3 DNA follows: TGTGCCAGCAGCCCCTCCGGGCAGGGGGAGACCCAGTACTTC.

V gene TRBV29-1 combines with J gene TRBJ2-4; a possible D gene is TRBD1 (6 bases). With 7 bases removed from V and 5 bases from J, the gap between germline ends came to 30 bases. The CDR3 length is 18 residues. Germline V gives CDR1 SQVTM, CDR2 ANQGSEA. In nucleotides, the CDR3 is TGCAGCGGGTGGGGGTTTGGCAGGGGAATCGCAGGGGAAAACATTCAGTACTTC. Its translation is CSGWGFGRGIAGENIQYF.

V gene TRBV30 combines with J gene TRBJ2-7; 9 bases are shared with TRBD2. Unmatched junction bases numbered 14, after V lost 7 bases and J lost 4 bases. CDR3 length equals 15 residues. Per germline, CDR1 GTSNPN and CDR2 SVGIG (reference sequence). As DNA, the CDR3 is TGTGCCTCGACTCTTCAGACTAGCGGCTTATACGAGCAGTACTTC. Amino acids: CASTLQTSGLYEQYF.

This clonotype appeared a single time. J is TRBJ2-2 and V is TRBV7-9; the match to TRBD1 covers 9 bases. V was pared by 8 bases and J by 6 bases, with 4 bases of the junction left unmatched. The CDR3 spans 13 residues. CDR1 is SEHNR and CDR2 is FQNEAQ in the germline V gene (reference sequence). CDR3 sequence: CASVDRGAGELFF. The DNA of the CDR3 is TGTGCCAGCGTGGACAGGGGCGCCGGGGAGCTGTTTTTT.

The V and J genes are TRBV12-3 or TRBV12-4 and TRBJ2-1; D call uncertain. The CDR3 length is 14 residues. Trimming removed 0 bases at V and 8 bases at J, with 11 bases between. CDR3 protein: CASSLAGFGYEQFF. The CDR3 nucleotides read TGTGCCAGCAGTTTAGCCGGATTCGGATATGAGCAGTTCTTC.

V and J are TRBV13 and TRBJ2-5; TRBD1 is a possible D gene (6 bases). The CDR3 spans 14 residues. CDR1 and CDR2 from the germline V gene are PRHDT and FYEKMQ (reference sequence). V gave up 5 bases and J gave up 2 bases, with 12 bases separating them. The CDR3 protein is CASSTHRAQETQYF. The DNA of the CDR3 is TGTGCCAGCAGCACCCACAGGGCGCAAGAGACCCAGTACTTC.

The gene calls are TRBV29-1 and TRBJ2-7; TRBD1 agrees at 9 bases. The V segment lost 6 bases and the J segment 1 base; nucleotides outside the gene matches: 7. The CDR3 totals 14 residues. CDR1 SQVTM and CDR2 ANQGSEA come from the germline V gene. The CDR3 is CSVGTGMRSYEQYF. CDR3 nucleotides: TGCAGCGTGGGGACAGGGATGAGGTCCTACGAGCAGTACTTC.

The V call is TRBV19, the J call TRBJ2-5; D call uncertain. Germline values: CDR1 LNHDA, CDR2 SQIVND (reference sequence). V gave up 0 bases and J gave up 1 base, with 9 bases separating them. CDR3 length: 15 residues. The CDR3 reads CASSIDAAAQETQYF. Written as DNA, the CDR3 is TGTGCCAGTAGTATAGATGCGGCAGCCCAAGAGACCCAGTACTTC.

This chain's CDR3 is CASSLGLRGLRETQYF. The CDR3, as DNA: TGTGCCAGCAGCTTAGGCCTAAGAGGACTTAGGGAGACCCAGTACTTC. The rearrangement uses TRBV13 and TRBJ2-5; D might be TRBD2 (5 bases). This CDR3 has 16 residues. Germline V lookup: CDR1 PRHDT, CDR2 FYEKMQ (reference sequence). With 0 bases removed from V and 5 bases from J, the gap between germline ends came to 16 bases.

This clonotype was recorded once. This chain uses TRBV29-1 with TRBJ2-2; D gene uncertain. Germline-derived CDR1 and CDR2 are SQVTM and ANQGSEA. Trimming took off 6 bases at V and 6 bases at J, with 11 bases between the two ends. CDR3 length: 12 amino acids. The CDR3 DNA sequence: TGCAGCGTCGTAAATCAGGCCGGGGAGCTGTTTTTT. Translated, it gives CSVVNQAGELFF.

The gene calls are TRBV28 and TRBJ2-5, with D perhaps TRBD1 (5 bases). The CDR3 totals 15 residues. Trimming removed 2 bases at V and 1 base at J, with 11 bases between. Germline-derived CDR1 and CDR2 are MDHEN and SYDVKM. CDR3 bases: TGTGCCAGCAGTTTAGGAGCAGGGCTCCAAGAGACCCAGTACTTC. It yields the protein CASSLGAGLQETQYF.

This sequence joins TRBV30 and TRBJ1-6; weak D call: TRBD1 (5 bases). Trimming left V 3 bases short and J 9 bases short, with 39 bases between. Looked up from germline, CDR1 is GTSNPN and CDR2 is SVGIG (reference sequence). The CDR3 is 22 amino acids. CDR3 protein: CAWRDSLDRAGRILGRGSPLHF. CDR3 DNA sequence: TGTGCCTGGAGAGACTCCTTGGACCGGGCAGGGCGGATTCTAGGAAGGGGTTCACCCCTCCACTTT.

This rearrangement joins TRBV20-1 to TRBJ2-7; D may be TRBD1 or TRBD2 (5 bases each). This CDR3 contains 13 residues. Germline V gene data show CDR1 as DFQATT and CDR2 as SNEGSKA (reference sequence). Trimming stripped 1 base from V and 0 bases from J, with 7 bases between. The CDR3 loop reads CSARGGASYEQYF. The CDR3 nucleotides read TGCAGTGCTAGAGGAGGGGCCTCCTACGAGCAGTACTTC.

This chain uses TRBV12-3 or TRBV12-4 with TRBJ1-2; the D is unclear. Trimming stripped 6 bases from V and 8 bases from J, with 19 bases between. The CDR3 is made up of 14 amino acids. The CDR3, as DNA: TGTGCCAGCAGCCCCTGGATCCGTCAATGGGGCTACACCTTC. Translating gives CASSPWIRQWGYTF.

The chain joins TRBV4-1 to TRBJ2-7; D not resolved. Germline V gives CDR1 MGHRA, CDR2 YSYEKL. V was trimmed by 0 bases and J by 0 bases, leaving 9 bases between them. The CDR3 runs 15 residues. The CDR3 DNA follows: TGCGCCAGCAGCCAAGAGGGCTCGAGCTCCTACGAGCAGTACTTC. Protein product: CASSQEGSSSYEQYF.

The gene calls are TRBV13 and TRBJ2-7; TRBD2 might be the D (6 bases). There are 13 residues in the CDR3. Trimming cost V 2 bases and J 5 bases, with 10 bases left between them. In germline, CDR1 is PRHDT, CDR2 FYEKMQ (reference sequence). This CDR3 is CASSLSGGDEQYF. The CDR3 DNA is TGTGCCAGCAGCTTATCAGGAGGGGACGAGCAGTACTTC.

The chain carries TRBV14 and TRBJ2-5, with 8 bases matching TRBD2. CDR3 length: 15 amino acids. Germline CDR1 and CDR2: SGHDN and FVKESK. The junction had 6 bases not matched to a gene; V was cut back by 4 bases and J by 2 bases. CDR3 region: CASSRVAGRQETQYF. The CDR3 nucleotides are TGTGCCAGCAGCCGAGTAGCGGGGCGGCAAGAGACCCAGTACTTC.

V is TRBV27 and J is TRBJ2-1, with unresolved D. Germline CDR1 and CDR2: MNHEY and SMNVEV (reference sequence). CDR3 length equals 15 residues. Trimming took off 2 bases at V and 6 bases at J, with 14 bases between the two ends. The CDR3 here is CASSLSSNLANEQFF. DNA for the CDR3: TGTGCCAGCAGTTTAAGTAGTAACCTTGCCAATGAGCAGTTCTTC.

The rearrangement joins TRBV29-1 to TRBJ2-1; D unclear. Germline CDR1 SQVTM, CDR2 ANQGSEA. V was trimmed by 5 bases and J by 5 bases, leaving 10 bases between them. This CDR3 contains 12 residues. CDR3 sequence reads: CSVPPGNNEQFF. The CDR3 nucleotides are TGCAGCGTTCCCCCCGGAAACAATGAGCAGTTCTTC.

The chain carries TRBV29-1 and TRBJ2-5; 11 bases agree with TRBD2. With V trimmed by 5 bases and J by 5 bases, 16 bases remained unmatched. The CDR3 length is 17 residues. CDR1 and CDR2 from the germline V gene are SQVTM and ANQGSEA. CDR3 DNA sequence: TGCAGCGTTAAAATAGCGGGGGGGCCTCCCCAAAGGGAGACCCAGTACTTC. It specifies CSVKIAGGPPQRETQYF.

The rearrangement uses TRBV9 and TRBJ2-7, with D perhaps matching TRBD2 (5 bases). Per germline, CDR1 SGDLS and CDR2 YYNGEE. Trimming shortened V by 4 bases and J by 3 bases, and 11 bases separated the two germline ends. The CDR3 spans 13 residues. The CDR3 nucleotides are TGTGCCAGCAGCCCACGGACTGGCTACGAGCAGTACTTC. Protein product: CASSPRTGYEQYF.